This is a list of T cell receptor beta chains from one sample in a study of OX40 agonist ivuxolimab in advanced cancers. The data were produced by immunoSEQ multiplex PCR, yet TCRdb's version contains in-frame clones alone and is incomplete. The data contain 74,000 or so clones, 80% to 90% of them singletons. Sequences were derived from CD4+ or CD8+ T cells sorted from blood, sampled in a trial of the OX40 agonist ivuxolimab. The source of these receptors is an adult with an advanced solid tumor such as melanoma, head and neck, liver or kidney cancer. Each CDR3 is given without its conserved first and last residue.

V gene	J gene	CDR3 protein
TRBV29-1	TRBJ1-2	SALGVGGYGYT
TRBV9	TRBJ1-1	ASSVDVRNTEAF
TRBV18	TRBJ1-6	ASSPTGLNSPLH
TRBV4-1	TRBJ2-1	ASSPFRLAGKPQSYNEQF
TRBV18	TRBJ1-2	ASSLGTGANYGYT
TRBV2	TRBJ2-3	ASSVSLAGVIDTQY
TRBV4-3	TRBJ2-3	ASSQEGLAETDTQY
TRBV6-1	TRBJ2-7	ASSESKVEQY
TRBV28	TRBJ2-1	ASSLVGLNDIF
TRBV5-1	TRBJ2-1	ASSLWGQGNEQF
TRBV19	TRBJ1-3	ASSLHPRGTIY
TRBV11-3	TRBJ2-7	ASSLGSGSPTSYEQY
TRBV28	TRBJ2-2	ASSSFGRATGELF
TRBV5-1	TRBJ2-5	ASSLGGSETQY
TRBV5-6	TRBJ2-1	ASSLGGPLSSYNEQF
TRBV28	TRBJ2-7	ASTRDSLYSDSYEQY
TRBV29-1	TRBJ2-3	GVRNSGGTDTQY
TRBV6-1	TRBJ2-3	ASSERQESDTQY
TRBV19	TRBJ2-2	ASRKGAGTGELF
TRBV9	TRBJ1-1	ASSPRGAGGMNTEAF
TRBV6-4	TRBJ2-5	ASSDSWSLQETQY
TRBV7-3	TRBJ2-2	ASSLRDTGELF
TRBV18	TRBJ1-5	ASSPGQGPQH
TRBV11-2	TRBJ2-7	ASSLRGGLYEQY
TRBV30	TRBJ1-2	AWSSPGGANYGYT
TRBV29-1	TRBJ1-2	SVSDSYNYGYT
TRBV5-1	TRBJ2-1	ASSLGLPLAGVSYNEQF
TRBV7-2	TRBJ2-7	ASSSTAGTSGSFYNEQY
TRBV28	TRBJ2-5	ASTRTGTGETQY
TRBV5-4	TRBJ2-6	ASSPGGEGANVLT
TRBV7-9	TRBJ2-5	ASSSRTGQETQY
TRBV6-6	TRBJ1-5	ASTSRGGSFTGPQH
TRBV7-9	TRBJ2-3	ASSLARLAGAGDTQY
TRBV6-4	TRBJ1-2	ASSDSRRPNYGYT
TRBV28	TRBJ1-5	ASSSPYSNQPQH
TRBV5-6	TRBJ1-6	ASSFGTGSGNSPLH
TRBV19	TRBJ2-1	ASARLAESNEQF